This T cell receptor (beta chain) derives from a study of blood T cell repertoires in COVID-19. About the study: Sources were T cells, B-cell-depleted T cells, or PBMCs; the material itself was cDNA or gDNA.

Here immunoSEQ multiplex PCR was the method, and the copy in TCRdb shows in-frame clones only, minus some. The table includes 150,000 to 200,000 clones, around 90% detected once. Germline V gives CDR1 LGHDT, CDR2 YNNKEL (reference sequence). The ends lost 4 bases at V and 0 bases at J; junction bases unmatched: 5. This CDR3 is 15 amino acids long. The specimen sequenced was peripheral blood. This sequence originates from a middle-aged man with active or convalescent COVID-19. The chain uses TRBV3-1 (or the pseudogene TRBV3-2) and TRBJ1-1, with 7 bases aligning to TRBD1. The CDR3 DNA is TGTGCCAGCAGCCCACCGGGACAGTTGAACACTGAAGCTTTCTTT. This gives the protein CASSPPGQLNTEAFF.